The 28 T cell receptor beta chains reported below all come from one sample, sequenced in a study of cytomegalovirus exposure and HLA in healthy donors. The study ran its PCR with 60 Vbeta and 13 Jbeta primers. Method: immunoSEQ multiplex PCR; TCRdb's copy keeps in-frame clones and lacks some. The sample includes about 130,000 clones, about four fifths of them seen just once. Sequencing used PBMCs. These receptors were collected from a male donor in good health and CMV-seronegative.

There are a few counts of this clone. The rearrangement links TRBV6-5 to TRBJ2-5; D remains unclear. Germline CDR1 reads MNHEY; CDR2 reads SVGAGI. Trimming removed 2 bases at V and 1 base at J, with 11 bases between. This CDR3 region has 15 residues. CDR3 region: CASSYSRRFQETQYF. The CDR3 DNA sequence: TGTGCCAGCAGTTACAGTCGGAGATTCCAAGAGACCCAGTACTTC.

This chain links TRBV10-3 with TRBJ2-1; the match to TRBD2 covers 13 bases. Germline-derived CDR1 and CDR2 are ENHRY and SYGVKD. This CDR3 has 15 residues. Trimming at V came to 8 bases and at J to 8 bases, leaving 9 bases not matched to a gene. In DNA form, the CDR3 reads TGTGCCATCGGCATACTAGCGGGGGGGCCGCATGAGCAGTTCTTC. Amino acid sequence: CAIGILAGGPHEQFF.

The gene calls are TRBV7-2 and TRBJ2-5; D might be TRBD2 (7 bases). CDR3 length: 15 amino acids. V lost 5 bases and J 5 bases, leaving 18 bases between the germline ends. Germline values: CDR1 SGHTA, CDR2 FQGNSA. For the CDR3, the DNA is TGTGCCAGCAGCCCCTGGGACCGGGGGGCGGAGACCCAGTACTTC. Amino acids: CASSPWDRGAETQYF.

The rearrangement joins TRBV5-1 to TRBJ2-4, with TRBD1 matching over 10 bases. CDR1 is SGHRS, CDR2 YFSETQ, per germline. The CDR3 has 15 amino acids. The trim removed 0 bases at V and 7 bases at J, leaving 4 bases unmatched. CDR3 in DNA: TGCGCCAGCAGCTTGGGGGGGACAGGGGTCAACATTCAGTACTTC. As protein: CASSLGGTGVNIQYF.

This clone is a singleton in its sample. The chain is built from TRBV11-2 and TRBJ2-5; 7 bases map to TRBD1. V lost 5 bases and J lost 0; bases outside the gene matches: 9. The CDR3 contains 16 residues. The germline V gene encodes CDR1 SGHAT and CDR2 FQNNGV. CDR3 sequence reads: CASSLRTGTNQETQYF. CDR3 bases: TGTGCCAGCAGCCTCCGGACAGGAACAAACCAAGAGACCCAGTACTTC.

This clone has just one count. This sequence joins TRBV7-8 and TRBJ2-5; tentatively, D is TRBD2 (5 bases). CDR3 length equals 15 residues. In germline, CDR1 is SGHVS, CDR2 FQNEAQ. Trimming took off 1 base at V and 5 bases at J, with 14 bases between the two ends. CDR3 in amino acids: CASSLETRAQETQYF. In DNA form, the CDR3 reads TGTGCCAGCAGCTTAGAAACGCGGGCGCAGGAGACCCAGTACTTC. Looking up the rest from reference TRBV7-8 and TRBJ2-5 gives the full variable domain: GAGVSQSPRYKVAKRGQDVALRCDPISGHVSLFWYQQALGQGPEFLTYFQNEAQLDKSGLPSDRFFAERPEGSVSTLKIQRTQQEDSAVYLCASSLETRAQETQYFGPGTRLLVL.

V gene TRBV9 combines with J gene TRBJ1-6, with a weak D call TRBD1 (5 bases). Trimming took off 3 bases at V and 13 bases at J, with 17 bases between the two ends. The CDR3 extends over 14 amino acids. Germline CDR1 and CDR2: SGDLS and YYNGEE. The CDR3 DNA sequence: TGTGCCAGCAGCGAAGGCCAGGGAACTGGGCCCCTCCACTTT. It yields the protein CASSEGQGTGPLHF. The full variable domain, its missing parts supplied by reference TRBV9 and TRBJ1-6, is DSGVTQTPKHLITATGQRVTLRCSPRSGDLSVYWYQQSLDQGLQFLIQYYNGEERAKGNILERFSAQQFPDLHSELNLSSLELGDSALYFCASSEGQGTGPLHFGNGTRLTVT.

This clone was counted only a few times. The J gene is TRBJ2-3, the V gene TRBV5-1, with 9 bases aligning to TRBD2. The CDR3 contains 16 residues. V trimming: 4 bases; J trimming: 0 bases; junction bases outside the gene matches: 6. Germline V gene sequence: CDR1 SGHRS, CDR2 YFSETQ. CDR3 DNA sequence: TGCGCCAGCAGCACCGAGCGGGGGGCTAGCACAGATACGCAGTATTTT. This gives the protein CASSTERGASTDTQYF.

The CDR3 bases are TGTGCCAGTAGTTTCCTCGGCCAGGGATATGGCTACACCTTC. Protein sequence: CASSFLGQGYGYTF. J is TRBJ1-2 and V is TRBV19, with a tentative D call TRBD1 (5 bases). V was clipped by 5 bases and J by 5 bases, with 15 bases between them. The CDR3 loop spans 14 amino acids. CDR1 is LNHDA, CDR2 SQIVND, per germline (reference sequence).

This chain links TRBV4-3 with TRBJ1-6; D unresolved. Germline CDR1 and CDR2: LGHNA and YSLEER. The CDR3 has 15 residues. With 0 bases removed from V and 3 bases from J, the gap between germline ends came to 6 bases. CDR3 region: CASSQEVDYNSPLHF. CDR3 in DNA: TGCGCCAGCAGCCAAGAGGTAGACTATAATTCACCCCTCCACTTT.

The chain employs TRBV4-1 and TRBJ1-5; 7 bases are a match to TRBD1. The CDR3 totals 14 residues. Germline V gene lookup returns CDR1 MGHRA and CDR2 YSYEKL. V trimming: 4 bases; J trimming: 5 bases; junction bases outside the gene matches: 5. Here the CDR3 DNA reads TGCGCCAGCAGCCTCCGGGACAGCGATCAGCCCCAGCATTTT. The encoded protein is CASSLRDSDQPQHF.

Only a few counts were recorded for this clone. The V gene is TRBV9, the J gene TRBJ1-1; D call uncertain. V lost 0 bases and J lost 4, with 7 bases in between. The CDR3 totals 13 residues. CDR1 and CDR2 (germline): SGDLS, YYNGEE. In DNA, the CDR3 is TGTGCCAGCAGCGTAGTGGTGAGCACTGAAGCTTTCTTT. It encodes CASSVVVSTEAFF.

The chain joins TRBV25-1 to TRBJ2-3, with TRBD2 matching 11 bases. V gave up 4 bases and J gave up 3 bases; unmatched junction bases: 9. Germline loops: CDR1 MGHDK, CDR2 SYGVNS. This CDR3 spans 17 amino acids. The CDR3: CASSGPIAGGRTDTQYF. The CDR3 region has the DNA TGTGCCAGCAGTGGGCCTATAGCGGGGGGGAGGACAGATACGCAGTATTTT. Full variable domain (remainder filled in from reference TRBV25-1 and TRBJ2-3): EADIYQTPRYLVIGTGKKITLECSQTMGHDKMYWYQQDPGMELHLIHYSYGVNSTEKGDLSSESTVSRIRTEHFPLTLESARPSHTSQYLCASSGPIAGGRTDTQYFGPGTRLTVL.

The chain employs TRBV7-2 and TRBJ1-1, with 9 bases that match TRBD1. The CDR3 length is 15 residues. Trimming removed 2 bases from V and 5 bases from J; junction bases left unmatched: 6. CDR1 and CDR2 (germline): SGHTA, FQGNSA. In DNA form, the CDR3 reads TGTGCCAGCAGCTTAAGGGGACAGGGCACTACTGAAGCTTTCTTT. It yields the protein CASSLRGQGTTEAFF.

The chain combines TRBV5-6 with TRBJ1-2; possible D gene TRBD1, 5 bases. The germline gives CDR1 SGHDT, CDR2 YYEEEE. This CDR3 is 14 amino acids long. Trimming removed 4 bases from V and 8 bases from J, with 18 bases in between. This chain's CDR3 is CASSVGAVRQGYTF. In nucleotides, the CDR3 is TGTGCCAGCAGCGTAGGGGCGGTCAGGCAAGGCTACACCTTC.

This clone has just one count. The V gene is TRBV25-1, the J gene TRBJ1-1; TRBD1 is a possible D gene (5 bases). Germline CDR1 reads MGHDK; CDR2 reads SYGVNS. The CDR3 loop spans 16 amino acids. Trimming cost V 3 bases and J 3 bases, with 17 bases left between them. CDR3 residues: CASSDRWGVGDTEAFF. CDR3 coding DNA: TGTGCCAGCAGTGACCGTTGGGGGGTAGGGGACACTGAAGCTTTCTTT.

The rearrangement joins TRBV2 to TRBJ2-5, with 9 bases identical to TRBD1. Unmatched junction bases numbered 6, after V lost 5 bases and J lost 5 bases. CDR3 length: 14 amino acids. From germline, CDR1 is SNHLY and CDR2 FYNNEI. The CDR3 protein is CASSYGTGLETQYF. As DNA, the CDR3 is TGTGCCAGCAGTTACGGGACAGGGCTGGAGACCCAGTACTTC.

This clone came up once. The chain links TRBV6-6 to TRBJ2-1, with D possibly matching TRBD2 (6 bases). CDR3 length: 14 amino acids. The germline CDR1 and CDR2 sequences are MNHNY and SVGAGI (reference sequence). Trimming took 2 bases from V and 7 from J, leaving 12 bases between them. The CDR3 here is CASSYDRRGNEQFF. The CDR3 DNA is TGTGCCAGCAGTTACGACCGACGGGGGAATGAGCAGTTCTTC.

At least ten counts were recorded for this clone. The identical CDR3 is also encoded by other nucleotide sequences in the sample. The chain is built from TRBV6-1 and TRBJ2-7; 8 bases are shared with TRBD1. From germline, CDR1 is MNHNS and CDR2 SASEGT. The CDR3 is 15 residues long. V was pared by 1 base and J by 2 bases, with 4 bases of the junction left unmatched. The CDR3 bases are TGTGCCAGCAGTGAAGATGAGACAGGGGCCTACGAGCAGTACTTC. This gives the protein CASSEDETGAYEQYF.

This chain links TRBV7-2 with TRBJ1-5; weak D call: TRBD1 (6 bases). This CDR3 has 16 amino acids. Germline values: CDR1 SGHTA, CDR2 FQGNSA. Deletions cut 1 base from V and 0 bases from J, with 10 bases between. Here the CDR3 reads CASSLVGGASNQPQHF. CDR3 sequence (DNA): TGTGCCAGCAGCTTAGTGGGGGGGGCTAGCAATCAGCCCCAGCATTTT. The variable domain in full, with the rest retrieved from reference TRBV7-2 and TRBJ1-5, is GAGVSQSPSNKVTEKGKDVELRCDPISGHTALYWYRQSLGQGLEFLIYFQGNSAPDKSGLPSDRFSAERTGGSVSTLTIQRTQQEDSAVYLCASSLVGGASNQPQHFGDGTRLSIL.

V is TRBV7-6 and J is TRBJ2-5, with 7 bases identical to TRBD2. The J segment lost 5 bases and the V segment lost 1 base, leaving 10 bases of the junction unmatched. This CDR3 is 16 amino acids long. Germline CDR1 reads SGHVS; CDR2 reads FNYEAQ. CDR3 protein: CASSLGPSGVRETQYF. The CDR3, as DNA: TGTGCCAGCAGCTTAGGTCCTAGCGGAGTGCGCGAGACCCAGTACTTC.

In its sample, this clone was seen a few times. The J gene is TRBJ1-3, the V gene TRBV5-4; D ambiguous. V was shortened by 0 bases and J by 0 bases, with 7 bases between the two germline ends. The CDR3 loop spans 15 amino acids. Germline loops: CDR1 SGHNT, CDR2 YYREEE (reference sequence). CDR3 nucleotides: TGTGCCAGCAGCTTGGGCGGCTACTCTGGAAACACCATATATTTT. This sequence encodes CASSLGGYSGNTIYF.

The chain joins TRBV2 to TRBJ1-6, with 7 bases identical to TRBD1. This CDR3 spans 15 amino acids. The V gene end was trimmed by 6 bases and the J gene end by 9 bases; junction bases not matched to a gene: 11. CDR1 and CDR2 from the germline V gene are SNHLY and FYNNEI. The CDR3 here is CASRRDRAGGSPLHF. For the CDR3, the DNA is TGTGCCAGCAGGCGCGACAGGGCCGGAGGTTCACCCCTCCACTTT.

The chain combines TRBV18 with TRBJ2-3; 8 bases are a match to TRBD1. The CDR3 covers 16 residues. The J segment lost 2 bases and the V segment lost 6 bases, leaving 10 bases of the junction unmatched. Germline lookup yields CDR1 KGHSH and CDR2 LQKENI. The CDR3 DNA sequence: TGTGCCAGCTCCCTTCAGGGGGCGACCTTCACAGATACGCAGTATTTT. Translated: CASSLQGATFTDTQYF.

This sequence joins TRBV19 and TRBJ1-2; tentative D call: TRBD1 (6 bases). This CDR3 spans 13 amino acids. Trimming stripped 4 bases from V and 7 bases from J, with 13 bases between. From germline, CDR1 is LNHDA and CDR2 SQIVND (reference sequence). CDR3 region: CASSTQGTAGYTF. CDR3 DNA: TGTGCCAGTAGTACACAGGGTACCGCTGGCTACACCTTC.

The rearrangement links TRBV10-3 to TRBJ2-3; D not certain. Germline CDR1 and CDR2: ENHRY and SYGVKD. The CDR3 has 13 amino acids. The V and J ends lost 2 bases and 5 bases respectively, with 8 bases between them. DNA of the CDR3: TGTGCCATCAGTGAGCCGGTTGAAGATACGCAGTATTTT. Translating gives CAISEPVEDTQYF.

CDR3 nucleotide sequence: TGTGCCAGCACCGACCGCGCGGGGTACACTGAAGCTTTCTTT. Residues: CASTDRAGYTEAFF. The chain has TRBV2 and TRBJ1-1; D gene unclear. This CDR3 spans 14 amino acids. Germline CDR1 and CDR2: SNHLY and FYNNEI. V lost 7 bases to trimming and J lost 3 bases, with 15 bases between them.

In DNA, the CDR3 is TGTGCCAGCAGCGGACAGGGGGGGACACCCCTCCACTTT. Its translation: CASSGQGGTPLHF. This chain uses TRBV2 with TRBJ1-6; TRBD1 agrees at 10 bases. After removal of 6 bases from V and 11 bases from J, the junction contained 4 bases not matched to a gene. CDR1 is SNHLY, CDR2 FYNNEI, per germline. The CDR3 loop spans 13 amino acids.